This T cell receptor beta chain comes out of a study of T cells after yellow fever vaccination. General study results and limits: Peaking on day 5 versus 15, the secondary response was faster but weaker. A limited proportion of clonotypes was detected within both the CD4 and CD8 compartments.

Each CDR3 protein is one row after TCRdb ran MiXCR on the 5' RACE reads. The repertoire holds under 350,000 distinct CDR3 sequences, roughly 4.3% seen once, with around 25% in the top ten. This clonotype was found many times. Its antigen is as yet unknown. Deletions cut 4 bases from V and 0 bases from J, with 8 bases between. Germline V gene data show CDR1 as MNHEY and CDR2 as SVGAGI. The CDR3 extends over 14 amino acids. Sequencing was performed on PBMCs, taken 5 days after the yellow fever booster vaccination. This chain links TRBV6-5 with TRBJ2-3, with D maybe TRBD2 (5 bases). The clonotype comes from a man aged 18 to 29 who received the YFV17D yellow fever vaccine. Here the CDR3 reads CASSWQRSTDTQYF. DNA for the CDR3: TGTGCCAGCAGTTGGCAGCGGAGCACAGATACGCAGTATTTT.